The 18 T cell receptor beta chains below come from one sample, sequenced in a study of tumor and adjacent non-tumor tissue in lung cancer. No cell sorting was done before RNA was extracted from the tissue. Three rounds of nested PCR, following a modified ARM-PCR protocol, produced the TCRbeta library. MiXCR, run by TCRdb on the multiplex PCR reads, gives a single entry per CDR3 protein. The data contain fewer than 85,000 distinct CDR3 sequences, roughly 72% of them singletons. The material sequenced was lung tumor tissue. These receptor sequences come from a man aged 55 to 70 with non-small cell lung cancer.

On this clonotype: At one boundary the junction diverges from the germline segment, which might be a read error. This chain uses TRBV13 with TRBJ1-6; possibly TRBD1 for D (5 bases). Germline V lookup: CDR1 PRHDT, CDR2 FYEKMQ (reference sequence). This CDR3 region has 14 residues. This CDR3 reads CGSSSHGDQSPLHF. CDR3 nucleotide sequence: TGTGGCAGCAGCTCGCACGGGGACCAATCACCCCTCCACTTT.

Remarks on this clonotype: At one end, the junction sequence differs from germline, possibly due to a read error. The chain recombines TRBV20-1 with TRBJ2-4, with 15 positions matching TRBD2. The CDR3 is 17 residues long. CDR1 DFQATT and CDR2 SNEGSKA come from the germline V gene (reference sequence). CDR3 in DNA: TGCAGTGCCCCGGGACTAGCGGGAGGTACAGTCAAAAACATTCAGCACTTC. It is translated as CSAPGLAGGTVKNIQHF.

Regarding this clonotype: Here the CDR3 omits its conserved ending phenylalanine or tryptophan, so a read error is the likely source. J is TRBJ2-7 and V is TRBV29-1; D is perhaps TRBD2 (5 bases). The germline V gene has CDR1 SQVTM and CDR2 ANQGSEA. The CDR3 totals 15 residues. The CDR3 DNA reads as TGCAGTAACGAACCAGATCAAGGACTTGGAAAAGAGCAGTACTCC. As protein: CSNEPDQGLGKEQYS.

This chain joins TRBV20-1 and TRBJ1-5, with D perhaps TRBD1 (6 bases). Looked up from germline, CDR1 is DFQATT and CDR2 is SNEGSKA (reference sequence). The CDR3 consists of 13 residues. Trimming left V 3 bases short and J 11 bases short, with 17 bases between. CDR3: CSASHGGPSAQHF. CDR3 sequence (DNA): TGCAGTGCTAGCCACGGGGGGCCATCAGCCCAGCATTTT.

A remark on this clonotype: Given the absence of the conserved phenylalanine or tryptophan at the CDR3 end, a read error is likely. The DNA is left out, because the CDR3 cannot be placed on it with certainty; the CDR3 is given as TCRdb lists it. The rearrangement links TRBV29-1 to TRBJ2-5; the tabulated D call, TRBD2, remains unverified against the DNA. CDR1 and CDR2 from the germline V gene are SQVTM and ANQGSEA. Termini included, the CDR3 measures 15 amino acids. The chain's CDR3 is CSVDEHLASQETQYS.

The V gene is TRBV11-2, the J gene TRBJ2-7, with D possibly matching TRBD1 (6 bases). Trimming pared 5 bases from V and 5 bases from J, leaving 25 bases between. In germline, CDR1 is SGHAT, CDR2 FQNNGV. CDR3 length equals 17 residues. The CDR3 is CASSDRGSRTGHDEQYF. The CDR3 coding sequence is TGTGCCAGCAGCGATCGAGGGTCAAGAACAGGGCACGACGAGCAGTACTTC.

A note on this clonotype: The junction differs from germline at one of its ends, possibly a read error. V gene TRBV20-1 combines with J gene TRBJ2-4; the D gene could be TRBD1 or TRBD2 (6 bases each). Germline assignment: CDR1 DFQATT and CDR2 SNEGSKA (reference sequence). CDR3 length: 19 residues. The CDR3 spells CSAGGVASFQRGAKNVQYF. CDR3 bases: TGCAGTGCTGGCGGAGTGGCTAGCTTCCAAAGGGGGGCTAAAAACGTTCAGTACTTC.

A word on this clonotype: A much larger clone lies one base from this, so it may be a read error. The chain links TRBV28 to TRBJ2-3, with D possibly TRBD1 on 6 matching bases. Trimming removed 5 bases at V and 4 bases at J, with 16 bases between. This CDR3 is built from 15 residues. Germline V lookup: CDR1 MDHEN, CDR2 SYDVKM. This CDR3 is CASSKQGFGSDTQYF. CDR3 nucleotide sequence: TGTGCCAGCAGTAAACAGGGATTTGGCTCAGATACGCAGTATTTT.

About this clonotype: Compared with germline, one end of the junction differs, possibly owing to a read error. The genes are TRBV2 and TRBJ1-2; D is possibly TRBD1 (5 bases). Germline V gene lookup returns CDR1 SNHLY and CDR2 FYNNEI. This CDR3 contains 14 residues. CDR3 DNA: TGTACCAGCAGTTCAGAGGGGACGAACTATGGCTACACCTTC. This sequence encodes CTSSSEGTNYGYTF.

Regarding this clonotype: The CDR3 does not end in the conserved phenylalanine or tryptophan, so this is likely a read error. The V and J genes are TRBV20-1 and TRBJ2-7; D is possibly TRBD1 or TRBD2 (5 bases each). Germline V lookup: CDR1 DFQATT, CDR2 SNEGSKA (reference sequence). The ends were cut back, 5 bases at V and 2 bases at J, with 16 bases in the middle. This CDR3 is 14 amino acids long. CDR3 sequence reads: CSAGTRQRAYEQYL. DNA of the CDR3: TGCAGTGCTGGGACCCGACAGCGAGCCTACGAGCAGTACCTC.

A remark on this clonotype: The junction and the germline gene differ at one end; a read error may be behind it. The V gene is TRBV5-6, the J gene TRBJ2-1, with D possibly TRBD2 on 6 matching bases. This CDR3 contains 15 residues. The V gene's germline CDR1 is SGHDT and CDR2 YYEEEE. CDR3 region: CACSLVSGVYNEQFF. CDR3 DNA sequence: TGTGCCTGCAGCTTGGTTTCGGGAGTCTACAATGAGCAGTTCTTC.

As to this clonotype: A read error is likely, as this CDR3 ends without the conserved phenylalanine or tryptophan. The CDR3 loop is CSAKGQVVSRDYEQYI. The CDR3 coding sequence is TGCAGTGCAAAGGGACAGGTCGTGTCTAGGGACTACGAGCAGTACATC. The chain links TRBV20-1 to TRBJ2-7; 8 nucleotides match TRBD1. CDR1 DFQATT and CDR2 SNEGSKA come from the germline V gene (reference sequence). V gave up 6 bases and J gave up 3 bases; unmatched junction bases: 16. This CDR3 has 16 amino acids.

The chain couples TRBV20-1 to TRBJ1-5, with 10 bases lining up with TRBD1. The CDR3 consists of 14 residues. Looked up from germline, CDR1 is DFQATT and CDR2 is SNEGSKA (reference sequence). Unmatched junction bases numbered 7, after V lost 4 bases and J lost 7 bases. CDR3 DNA sequence: TGCAGTGCTATACCAGACAGGGGGCTCCAGCCCCAGCATTTT. The encoded protein is CSAIPDRGLQPQHF.

Concerning this clonotype: This could be a read error, since a much larger clone is one nucleotide away. The V and J genes are TRBV14 and TRBJ2-7; D is ambiguous. Germline V CDR1 and CDR2: SGHDN, FVKESK. The CDR3 spans 14 residues. This CDR3 reads CASCQGIGTFEQYF. In nucleotides, the CDR3 is TGTGCCAGCTGCCAAGGGATAGGAACGTTCGAGCAGTACTTC.

This sequence joins TRBV29-1 and TRBJ1-1; a possible D gene is TRBD1 (5 bases). The length of the CDR3 is 13 residues. Germline V CDR1 and CDR2: SQVTM, ANQGSEA. CDR3 DNA: TGCAGGACCTCGGCAGGAGGGGACACTGAAGCTTTCTTT. Amino acids: CRTSAGGDTEAFF. Looking up the rest from reference TRBV29-1 and TRBJ1-1 gives the full variable domain: SAVISQKPSRDICQRGTSLTIQCQVDSQVTMMFWYRQQPGQSLTLIATANQGSEATYESGFVIDKFPISRPNLTFSTLTVSNMSPEDSSIYLCRTSAGGDTEAFFGQGTRLTVV.

This clonotype is labeled as medium-sized (0.01 to 0.1%). The rearrangement uses TRBV29-1 and TRBJ2-3, with 11 bases matching TRBD2. V lost 4 bases to trimming and J lost 3 bases; unmatched junction nucleotides: 3. There are 14 residues in the CDR3. Germline V CDR1 and CDR2: SQVTM, ANQGSEA. CDR3 sequence reads: CSVATSGRTDTQYF. The CDR3 nucleotides read TGCAGCGTTGCTACTAGCGGGAGAACAGATACGCAGTATTTT.

Concerning this clonotype: The junction differs from germline at one of its ends, possibly a read error. The rearrangement joins TRBV6-2 or TRBV6-3 to TRBJ1-6, with D tentatively TRBD1 (5 bases). In germline, CDR1 is MNHEY, CDR2 SVGEGT. The CDR3 is 15 residues long. The CDR3 loop is CASSYTGRSNSPLHF. The DNA for the CDR3 is TGTGCCAGTAGTTACACGGGACGGAGTAATTCACCCCTCCACTTT.

A note on this clonotype: The junction departs from the called germline gene at one end, perhaps through a read error. The V call is TRBV6-5, the J call TRBJ1-2, with D tentatively TRBD1 (6 bases). Germline V gene lookup returns CDR1 MNHEY and CDR2 SVGAGI. CDR3 length: 14 residues. Here the CDR3 reads CASNPGTLHYGYTF. CDR3 DNA sequence: TGTGCCAGTAACCCCGGGACATTGCACTATGGATACACCTTC.